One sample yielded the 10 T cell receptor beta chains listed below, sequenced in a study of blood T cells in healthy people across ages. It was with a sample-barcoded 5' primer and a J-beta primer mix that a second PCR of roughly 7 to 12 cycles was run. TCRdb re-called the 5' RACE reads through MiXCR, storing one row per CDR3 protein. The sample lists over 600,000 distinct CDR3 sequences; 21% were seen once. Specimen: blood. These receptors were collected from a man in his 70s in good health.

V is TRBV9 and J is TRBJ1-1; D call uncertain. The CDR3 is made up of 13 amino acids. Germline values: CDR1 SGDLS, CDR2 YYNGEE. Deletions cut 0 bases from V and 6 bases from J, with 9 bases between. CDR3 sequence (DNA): TGTGCCAGCAGCGTAGCTTCGGAGTCTGAAGCTTTCTTT. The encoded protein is CASSVASESEAFF. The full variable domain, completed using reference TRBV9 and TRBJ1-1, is DSGVTQTPKHLITATGQRVTLRCSPRSGDLSVYWYQQSLDQGLQFLIQYYNGEERAKGNILERFSAQQFPDLHSELNLSSLELGDSALYFCASSVASESEAFFGQGTRLTVV.

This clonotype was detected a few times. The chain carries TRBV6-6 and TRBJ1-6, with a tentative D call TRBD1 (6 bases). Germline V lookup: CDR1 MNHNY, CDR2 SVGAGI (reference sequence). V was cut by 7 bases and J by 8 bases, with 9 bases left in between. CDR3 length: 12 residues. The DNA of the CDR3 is TGTGCCAGCAACAGGGCCGATTCACCCCTCCACTTT. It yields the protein CASNRADSPLHF.

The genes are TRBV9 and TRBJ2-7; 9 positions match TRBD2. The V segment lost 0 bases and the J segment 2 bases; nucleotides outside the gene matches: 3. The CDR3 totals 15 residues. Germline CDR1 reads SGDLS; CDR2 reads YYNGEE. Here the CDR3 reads CASSVVPSGAYEQYF. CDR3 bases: TGTGCCAGCAGCGTAGTCCCTAGCGGGGCCTACGAGCAGTACTTC. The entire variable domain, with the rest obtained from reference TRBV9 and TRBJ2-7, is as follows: DSGVTQTPKHLITATGQRVTLRCSPRSGDLSVYWYQQSLDQGLQFLIQYYNGEERAKGNILERFSAQQFPDLHSELNLSSLELGDSALYFCASSVVPSGAYEQYFGPGTRLTVT.

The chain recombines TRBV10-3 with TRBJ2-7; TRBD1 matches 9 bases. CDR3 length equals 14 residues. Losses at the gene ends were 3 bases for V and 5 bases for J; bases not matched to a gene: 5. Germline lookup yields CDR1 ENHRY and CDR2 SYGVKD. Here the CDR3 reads CAISDRDREDEQYF. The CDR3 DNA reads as TGTGCCATCAGTGACCGGGACAGGGAGGACGAGCAGTACTTC.

CDR3 nucleotides: TGTGCCAGCAGTCCCCACCTTCAAGAAAAACTGTTTTTT. Translation: CASSPHLQEKLFF. This chain uses TRBV28 with TRBJ1-4; D gene ambiguous. The germline V gene has CDR1 MDHEN and CDR2 SYDVKM. V gave up 5 bases and J gave up 8 bases, with 12 bases separating them. The CDR3 totals 13 residues. The full variable domain, rest sourced from reference TRBV28 and TRBJ1-4, is DVKVTQSSRYLVKRTGEKVFLECVQDMDHENMFWYRQDPGLGLRLIYFSYDVKMKEKGDIPEGYSVSREKKERFSLILESASTNQTSMYLCASSPHLQEKLFFGSGTQLSVL.

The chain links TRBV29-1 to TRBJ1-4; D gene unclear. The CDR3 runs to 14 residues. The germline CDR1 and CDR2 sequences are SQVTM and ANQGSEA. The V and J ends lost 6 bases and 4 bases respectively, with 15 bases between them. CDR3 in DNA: TGCAGCGTGGCCCTAAGCAGGTTTAATGAAAAACTGTTTTTT. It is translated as CSVALSRFNEKLFF.

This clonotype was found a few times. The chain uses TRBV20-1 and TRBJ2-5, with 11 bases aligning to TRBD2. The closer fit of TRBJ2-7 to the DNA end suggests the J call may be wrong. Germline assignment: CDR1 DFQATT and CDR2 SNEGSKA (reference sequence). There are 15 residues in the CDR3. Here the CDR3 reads CSASSGTSGEGEQYF. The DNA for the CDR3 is TGCAGTGCTAGTTCCGGGACTAGCGGTGAGGGCGAGCAGTACTTC.

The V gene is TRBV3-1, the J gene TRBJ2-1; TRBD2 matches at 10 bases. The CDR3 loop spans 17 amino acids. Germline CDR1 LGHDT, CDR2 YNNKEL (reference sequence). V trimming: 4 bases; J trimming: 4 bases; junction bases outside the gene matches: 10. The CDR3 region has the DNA TGTGCCAGCAGCCCCCTCGGAGTAGCGGGAGGTTACAATGAGCAGTTCTTC. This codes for CASSPLGVAGGYNEQFF.

CDR3 protein: CASSQGTLKSGANVLTF. The CDR3 DNA is TGCGCCAGCAGCCAAGGGACATTAAAGTCTGGGGCCAACGTCCTGACTTTC. The chain links TRBV4-3 to TRBJ2-6, with D possibly being TRBD1 (5 bases). V shed 1 base and J shed 1 base, with 11 bases lying between them. Germline CDR1 LGHNA, CDR2 YSLEER. This CDR3 comprises 17 residues.

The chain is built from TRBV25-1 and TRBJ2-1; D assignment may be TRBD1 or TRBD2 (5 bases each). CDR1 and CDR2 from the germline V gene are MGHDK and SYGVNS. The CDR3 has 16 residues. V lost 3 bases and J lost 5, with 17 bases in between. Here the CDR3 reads CASSDPRDQKNNEQFF. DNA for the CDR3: TGTGCCAGCAGTGATCCCCGGGACCAGAAAAACAATGAGCAGTTCTTC.